These 11 T cell receptor beta chains came from one sample sequenced in a study of blood T cell repertoires in COVID-19. Measured with immunoSEQ multiplex PCR; TCRdb has only the in-frame clones, and not every one. This sample has about 130,000 clones, with 81% found just once. Sequencing was done on a sample of peripheral blood. The receptors originated from a woman aged 45 to 65 with acute or convalescent COVID-19.

The rearrangement joins TRBV7-2 to TRBJ1-3, with a weak D call TRBD1 (5 bases). Germline V gives CDR1 SGHTA, CDR2 FQGNSA. The CDR3 spans 15 residues. V lost 1 base and J lost 7, with 14 bases in between. As DNA, the CDR3 is TGTGCCAGCAGCTTAGTAGGGGCCCCGAGGAACACCATATATTTT. As protein: CASSLVGAPRNTIYF.

The V and J genes are TRBV18 and TRBJ1-1; tentatively, D is TRBD1 (6 bases). CDR1 and CDR2 (germline): KGHSH, LQKENI. The CDR3 sequence is 13 residues long. Trimming removed 6 bases at V and 4 bases at J, with 12 bases between. For the CDR3, the DNA is TGTGCCAGCTCCCCTGACAGGTCCACTGAAGCTTTCTTT. As protein: CASSPDRSTEAFF.

The chain links TRBV4-1 to TRBJ2-7; D possibly corresponds to TRBD2 (5 bases). CDR1 MGHRA and CDR2 YSYEKL come from the germline V gene. The CDR3 contains 16 residues. Trimming took off 0 bases at V and 5 bases at J, with 17 bases between the two ends. CDR3: CASSQDRAGYFHEQYF. The CDR3, as DNA: TGCGCCAGCAGCCAAGATAGGGCGGGTTACTTCCACGAGCAGTACTTC.

The chain combines TRBV27 with TRBJ2-5; TRBD2 is a possible D gene (5 bases). The CDR3 contains 12 residues. Trimming cost V 7 bases and J 2 bases, with 8 bases left between them. Germline V lookup: CDR1 MNHEY, CDR2 SMNVEV (reference sequence). The CDR3 sequence: CASKSGQETQYF. The CDR3 DNA is TGTGCCAGCAAAAGCGGACAAGAGACCCAGTACTTC.

The gene calls are TRBV7-9 and TRBJ2-1, with D possibly matching TRBD1 (5 bases). From germline, CDR1 is SEHNR and CDR2 FQNEAQ (reference sequence). The CDR3 contains 15 residues. V was clipped by 6 bases and J by 0 bases, with 12 bases between them. CDR3 bases: TGTGCCAGCAGACGAATCAGGGACTCCTACAATGAGCAGTTCTTC. It specifies CASRRIRDSYNEQFF.

The chain employs TRBV3-1 (or the pseudogene TRBV3-2) and TRBJ1-5, with D possibly matching TRBD1 (5 bases). This CDR3 spans 13 amino acids. Germline CDR1 reads LGHDT; CDR2 reads YNNKEL (reference sequence). V gave up 4 bases and J gave up 5 bases, with 9 bases separating them. The CDR3 loop reads CASSLEGHQPQHF. The CDR3 DNA reads as TGTGCCAGCAGCCTGGAGGGGCATCAGCCCCAGCATTTT.

This clone was counted a few times. J is TRBJ2-1 and V is TRBV4-1; 7 bases align to TRBD2. The CDR3 totals 13 residues. The V gene's germline CDR1 is MGHRA and CDR2 YSYEKL. V was clipped by 3 bases and J by 7 bases; unmatched bases: 3. CDR3 coding DNA: TGCGCCAGCAGCCATGGAGCGGGAAATGAGCAGTTCTTC. It yields the protein CASSHGAGNEQFF.

V gene TRBV3-1 (or the pseudogene TRBV3-2) combines with J gene TRBJ1-1, with no clear D. The CDR3 totals 12 residues. With 4 bases removed from V and 10 bases from J, the gap between germline ends came to 13 bases. Looked up from germline, CDR1 is LGHDT and CDR2 is YNNKEL (reference sequence). The CDR3 region has the DNA TGTGCCAGCAGCCTCCTGGGCCGGGGAGCTTTCTTT. Translated: CASSLLGRGAFF.

CDR3 in amino acids: CALKEGQGGGTDTQYF. CDR3 sequence (DNA): TGTGCCCTTAAGGAGGGCCAGGGTGGGGGCACAGATACGCAGTATTTT. The J gene is TRBJ2-3, the V gene TRBV10-3; TRBD2 might be the D (6 bases). Germline-derived CDR1 and CDR2 are ENHRY and SYGVKD. Trimming took off 11 bases at V and 1 base at J, with 22 bases between the two ends. The CDR3 covers 16 residues.

This clone showed up just a few times. The chain couples TRBV11-2 to TRBJ2-2, with 7 bases fitting TRBD1. Trimming at V came to 5 bases and at J to 2 bases, leaving 8 bases not matched to a gene. From germline, CDR1 is SGHAT and CDR2 FQNNGV. The CDR3 is 16 residues long. The chain's CDR3 is CASSLLGTANTGELFF. For the CDR3, the DNA is TGTGCCAGCAGCCTACTCGGGACAGCAAACACCGGGGAGCTGTTTTTT.

This clone was seen only a few times. The CDR3 reads CASSFRQNYEQYF. The CDR3 bases are TGTGCCAGCAGTTTCCGACAGAACTACGAGCAGTACTTC. The rearrangement uses TRBV27 and TRBJ2-7, with D possibly being TRBD1 (5 bases). The CDR3 is 13 residues long. Per the germline V gene, CDR1 is MNHEY and CDR2 is SMNVEV (reference sequence). V lost 3 bases and J 3 bases, leaving 9 bases between the germline ends.